The subject of this entry is one T cell receptor beta chain. Its antigen is not known. Donors uniformly comprised healthy Caucasians. These data are taken from a study of identical twins. Overall study findings and caveats: Twins showed weaker excess sharing in their beta out-of-frame sequences. The study reached conclusions through statistical analysis that was cross-sectional, not following the same donors.

TCRdb used MiXCR to reprocess the 5' RACE reads, holding one entry per CDR3 protein. The sample holds 550,000 to 700,000 distinct CDR3 sequences, over 8.5% seen once. Trimming cost V 3 bases and J 4 bases, with 13 bases left between them. This CDR3 has 14 residues. CDR1 and CDR2 from the germline V gene are DFQATT and SNEGSKA (reference sequence). This sample was also put to use in a study of yellow fever vaccine responses in identical twins.

Sequencing was done on a sample of PBMCs. This rearrangement joins TRBV20-1 to TRBJ2-1, with D perhaps matching TRBD2 (5 bases). This receptor was obtained from a woman aged 18-35 years in good health. The CDR3 protein is CSASPSGLYNEQFF. DNA of the CDR3: TGCAGTGCTAGTCCAAGCGGACTTTACAATGAGCAGTTCTTC.